The clone carrying this T cell receptor (beta chain) showed up just once. Its antigen is unknown. The PCR ran on 60 Vbeta and 13 Jbeta primers. Only in-frame clones appear in the TCRdb table, and some are missing; sequencing was by immunoSEQ multiplex PCR. The sample carries under 200,000 clones, around 78% recorded once. These data originate in a study of cytomegalovirus exposure and HLA in healthy donors. Looking at the study overall: The early release's HLA-typed donors yielded about 85 million unique TCRs.

Healthy bone marrow donors made up the donors. The CDR3 length is 16 residues. The germline V gene has CDR1 GTSNPN and CDR2 SVGIG (reference sequence). Trimming cost V 0 bases and J 1 base; bases outside gene matches: 6. Study-wide results and caveats: Accurate prediction of HLA-A and HLA-B alleles (for most subjects) was reportedly achieved from TCR beta sequences. Across donors, presence/absence analyses took sequencing depth to be roughly uniform.

The chain joins TRBV30 to TRBJ2-4, with 7 bases fitting TRBD1. The receptor's source is a woman aged 40 to 49 in good health and CMV-seropositive. The source material was PBMCs. DNA of the CDR3: TGTGCCTGGAGTGTACAGGGGTTGAGGGCCAAAAACATTCAGTACTTC. It yields the protein CAWSVQGLRAKNIQYF.